The rows below give T cell receptor beta chains drawn from one sample of a study of blood T cells in healthy people across ages. TCRdb fed the 5' RACE reads into MiXCR, producing one record per CDR3 protein. The data show about 1.8 million distinct CDR3 sequences, with roughly 50% seen just once and less than 2.5% held by the top ten. The source material was blood. The receptor set was obtained from a woman aged 35 to 49 in good health. The CDR3 runs from the conserved cysteine through the conserved F or W. A D gene is named only where the DNA matches it firmly. Rows may omit the clone size; those that give it use once, few, many or a size class.

D,V,size,J,length,CDR3,DNA
TRBD1,TRBV6-1,-,TRBJ2-7,14,CASSQPTGTYEQYF,TGTGCCAGCAGTCAGCCGACAGGGACCTACGAGCAGTACTTC
TRBD1,TRBV5-3,-,TRBJ2-7,16,CASSSPGAGGDYEQYF,TGTGCCAGCAGTTCACCAGGGGCAGGGGGAGACTACGAGCAGTACTTC
-,TRBV6-5,-,TRBJ1-2,15,CASRLGGGGDYGYTF,TGTGCCAGCAGGCTGGGAGGTGGGGGCGACTATGGCTACACCTTC
-,TRBV7-2,-,TRBJ1-2,12,CASSLAAEGYTF,TGTGCCAGCAGCTTAGCGGCTGAAGGCTACACCTTC
-,TRBV7-9,-,TRBJ1-1,13,CARSLGSSFEAFF,TGTGCCCGCAGCTTAGGGTCCTCCTTTGAAGCTTTCTTT
TRBD1,TRBV27,-,TRBJ2-5,14,CASTPGQGIDEQYF,TGTGCCAGCACACCTGGACAGGGGATCGATGAGCAGTACTTC
TRBD2,TRBV5-1,-,TRBJ2-5,17,CASRPIPGLAGRETQYF,TGCGCCAGCAGACCTATACCAGGACTAGCGGGGAGGGAGACCCAGTACTTC
TRBD1,TRBV7-6,-,TRBJ1-4,17,CASSLLGGTGGFEKLFF,TGTGCCAGCAGCCTCTTAGGAGGTACAGGGGGTTTTGAAAAACTGTTTTTT
TRBD1,TRBV4-3,-,TRBJ2-7,14,CASSQDATGYEQYF,TGCGCCAGCAGCCAAGACGCGACAGGGTACGAGCAGTACTTC
TRBD1,TRBV7-2,-,TRBJ1-6,16,CASSFRAGTANSPLHF,TGTGCCAGCAGCTTCAGAGCCGGGACAGCTAATTCACCCCTCCACTTT
TRBD1,TRBV10-1,-,TRBJ1-6,15,CASSEGDRGYSPLHF,TGCGCCAGCAGTGAGGGGGACAGGGGCTATTCACCCCTCCACTTT
TRBD1,TRBV6-6,-,TRBJ2-2,15,CASIGDRPNTGELFF,TGTGCCAGCATTGGGGACAGACCGAACACCGGGGAGCTGTTTTTT
-,TRBV5-1,-,TRBJ2-3,14,CASSLTAPEDTQYF,TGCGCCAGCAGCTTGACAGCACCGGAGGATACGCAGTATTTT
-,TRBV5-1,few,TRBJ2-7,14,CASSRVVEDYEQYF,TGCGCCAGCAGCCGGGTCGTGGAAGATTACGAGCAGTACTTC
-,TRBV6-2/TRBV6-3,once,TRBJ2-3,20,CASRERLSGGLEGGTDTQYF,TGTGCCAGCAGGGAACGGCTATCGGGGGGCCTAGAAGGGGGGACAGATACGCAGTATTTT
TRBD2,TRBV5-1,-,TRBJ2-3,17,CASSLAMSAGGADTQYF,TGCGCCAGCAGCTTGGCCATGAGTGCGGGGGGCGCAGATACGCAGTATTTT
-,TRBV27,-,TRBJ2-7,11,CAGSSSYEQYF,TGTGCCGGCAGTTCGTCCTACGAGCAGTACTTC
-,TRBV20-1,few,TRBJ2-3,14,CSAGKGGSTDTQYF,TGCAGCGCCGGCAAGGGGGGTAGCACAGATACGCAGTATTTT
-,TRBV3-1,few,TRBJ1-5,15,CASSPIWGSNQPQHF,TGTGCCAGCAGCCCGATCTGGGGAAGCAATCAGCCCCAGCATTTT
-,TRBV4-3,-,TRBJ2-1,15,CTSSPQPGSYNEQFF,TGCACCAGCAGCCCCCAGCCAGGCTCCTACAATGAGCAGTTCTTC
-,TRBV20-1,few,TRBJ2-7,13,CSANGANPYEQYF,TGCAGTGCTAATGGGGCTAATCCCTACGAGCAGTACTTC
TRBD2,TRBV7-3,few,TRBJ2-4,16,CASSLGGGPTKNIQYF,TGTGCCAGCAGCTTGGGCGGGGGGCCGACCAAAAACATTCAGTACTTC
-,TRBV3-1,few,TRBJ1-6,19,CASSQDRSGPPGYNSPLHF,TGTGCCAGCAGCCAAGATCGGTCGGGACCGCCAGGCTATAATTCACCCCTCCACTTT
-,TRBV28,once,TRBJ2-1,14,CASTRTDSYNEQFF,TGTGCCAGCACCAGGACAGACTCCTACAATGAGCAGTTCTTC
-,TRBV5-1,-,TRBJ2-5,15,CASSFGRDRWETQYF,TGCGCCAGCAGCTTTGGTAGGGACCGGTGGGAGACCCAGTACTTC
TRBD1,TRBV20-1,few,TRBJ2-7,14,CSVRQGAGTGEQYF,TGCAGTGTACGACAGGGGGCCGGTACGGGCGAGCAGTACTTC
-,TRBV28,-,TRBJ2-5,15,CASSRSWTDQETQYF,TGTGCCAGCAGCCGGAGTTGGACGGACCAAGAGACCCAGTACTTC
TRBD2,TRBV28,few,TRBJ2-1,15,CATDGLAGAYNEQFF,TGTGCCACCGACGGGCTAGCGGGGGCCTACAATGAGCAGTTCTTC
TRBD1,TRBV11-2,-,TRBJ2-1,17,CASSLSYSGTGYNEQFF,TGTGCCAGCAGCTTATCTTATTCCGGGACAGGTTACAATGAGCAGTTCTTC
-,TRBV5-1,once,TRBJ1-4,14,CASSQMTPNEKLFF,TGCGCCAGCTCTCAGATGACACCTAATGAAAAACTGTTTTTT
-,TRBV18,-,TRBJ2-5,16,CASSPLGLGRQETQYF,TGTGCCAGCTCACCGCTAGGATTGGGACGGCAAGAGACCCAGTACTTC
TRBD1,TRBV11-2,few,TRBJ2-5,15,CASRVGGQGQETQYF,TGTGCCAGCAGAGTCGGGGGACAGGGACAAGAGACCCAGTACTTC
-,TRBV20-1,-,TRBJ1-5,14,CSARVSGSNQPQHF,TGCAGTGCTAGGGTCTCCGGCAGCAATCAGCCCCAGCATTTT
-,TRBV12-3/TRBV12-4,few,TRBJ2-6,15,CASSAGTPGANVLTF,TGTGCCAGCAGTGCTGGAACCCCTGGGGCCAACGTCCTGACTTTC
TRBD1,TRBV7-8,-,TRBJ1-4,12,CASSQGGGKLFF,TGTGCCAGCAGCCAGGGGGGTGGAAAACTGTTTTTT
TRBD1,TRBV7-9,few,TRBJ2-7,14,CASSSAGTGESQYF,TGTGCCAGCAGCTCAGCCGGGACAGGGGAGTCCCAGTACTTC
-,TRBV6-2/TRBV6-3,-,TRBJ2-4,11,CASGNIMGQYF,TGTGCCAGCGGAAACATCATGGGGCAGTACTTC
-,TRBV7-8,-,TRBJ2-7,13,CASSPGVLYEQYF,TGTGCCAGCAGCCCCGGGGTCTTGTACGAGCAGTACTTC
TRBD1,TRBV5-5,-,TRBJ1-5,14,CASSLGQYNQPQHF,TGTGCCAGCAGCCTGGGACAGTACAATCAGCCCCAGCATTTT
TRBD1,TRBV29-1,-,TRBJ1-1,14,CSVESGQGNTEAFF,TGCAGCGTTGAATCCGGACAGGGGAACACTGAAGCTTTCTTT